This T cell receptor (beta chain) derives from a study of T cell repertoires in cytomegalovirus infection. Study overall: Both a matching HLA type and CMV infection were indicated by public TCR beta signatures. Study-wide results and limits: The ex vivo response was dominated by HLA-C-restricted CMV-specific TCR beta clonotypes. Carriers of CMV plus the relevant HLA were identified by cumulative public TCR beta family frequency.

This clonotype showed up just a few times. Its antigen is unknown. CDR1 is LNHDA and CDR2 is SQIVND in the germline V gene (reference sequence). The CDR3 runs 12 residues. Trimming removed 3 bases from V and 6 bases from J, with 8 bases in between. A single record per CDR3 protein comes from TCRdb applying MiXCR to the reads. In the table there are 600,000 to 700,000 distinct CDR3 sequences, around a third of which are singletons. The sequence came from a human donor in good health (CMV status not recorded). Some clones in this sample may be carry-over from other donors' samples. The sequencing here drew on cultured PBMCs, taken from culture after CMV antigen stimulation. This chain uses TRBV19 with TRBJ1-1; no clear D. The CDR3 bases are TGTGCCAGTAGTATCGTAGGTGCTGAAGCTTTCTTT. Protein product: CASSIVGAEAFF.